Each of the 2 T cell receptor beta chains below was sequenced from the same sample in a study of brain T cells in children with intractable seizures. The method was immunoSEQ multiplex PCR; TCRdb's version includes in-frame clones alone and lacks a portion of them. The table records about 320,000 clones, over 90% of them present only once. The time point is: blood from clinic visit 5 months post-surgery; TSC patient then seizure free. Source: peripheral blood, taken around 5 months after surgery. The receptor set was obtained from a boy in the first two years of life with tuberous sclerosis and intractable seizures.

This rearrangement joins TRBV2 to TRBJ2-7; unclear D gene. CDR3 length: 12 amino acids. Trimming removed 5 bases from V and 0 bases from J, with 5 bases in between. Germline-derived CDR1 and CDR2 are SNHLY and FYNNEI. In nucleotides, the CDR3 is TGTGCCAGCAGTAGGGTCTCCTACGAGCAGTACTTC. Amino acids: CASSRVSYEQYF.

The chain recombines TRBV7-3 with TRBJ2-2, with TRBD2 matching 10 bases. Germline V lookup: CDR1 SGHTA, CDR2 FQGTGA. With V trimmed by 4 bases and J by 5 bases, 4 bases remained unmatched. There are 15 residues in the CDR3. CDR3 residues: CASSSIAGGTGELFF. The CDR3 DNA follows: TGTGCCAGCAGCTCCATAGCGGGGGGTACCGGGGAGCTGTTTTTT. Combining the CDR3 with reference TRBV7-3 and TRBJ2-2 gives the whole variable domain GAGVSQTPSNKVTEKGKYVELRCDPISGHTALYWYRQSLGQGPEFLIYFQGTGAADDSGLPNDRFFAVRPEGSVSTLKIQRTERGDSAVYLCASSSIAGGTGELFFGEGSRLTVL.